The 7 T cell receptor beta chains presented below share a single source sample, sequenced in a study of Ad26.COV2.S vaccination and SARS-CoV-2 variants (dated by TCRdb to about 2021). Preparation of the library involved the immunoSEQ multiplex PCR assay. TCRdb obtained this table from immuneACCESS and retained in-frame rearrangements with V and J assigned. These tables miss some clones; where compared with another copy, unresolved V genes account for less than half of the shortfall, and the remainder is unexplained. This sample comprises hundreds of thousands of clones, roughly 91% of them detected only once. The top ten clonotypes cover under 6% of the sample. In the paper's terms, the treatment or condition label means: over 15 received Ad26.COV2.S at low or high dose, single or two shots; a few received placebo; per-sample allocation not given. Repertoires of vaccine and placebo recipients were sequenced from samples taken on day 63 after the first injection.

The specimen was peripheral blood, collected in a trial of Ad26.COV2.S vaccine versus placebo. These receptors were taken from a person aged 18 to 65 who received the Ad26.COV2.S COVID-19 vaccine or a placebo.

J is TRBJ2-3 and V is TRBV3-1 (or the pseudogene TRBV3-2); no definite D call. CDR1 is LGHDT and CDR2 is YNNKEL in the germline V gene (reference sequence). The CDR3 sequence is 15 residues long. The germline V and J ends were trimmed by 4 bases and 6 bases, with 17 bases remaining between them. This CDR3 reads CASSPNPRAWDTQYF. CDR3 sequence (DNA): TGTGCCAGCAGCCCTAACCCCCGGGCCTGGGATACGCAGTATTTT.

The chain recombines TRBV14 with TRBJ1-1; D gene ambiguous. CDR1 and CDR2 from the germline V gene are SGHDN and FVKESK. Trimming stripped 1 base from V and 5 bases from J, with 8 bases between. The CDR3 sequence is 13 residues long. In DNA, the CDR3 is TGTGCCAGCAGCCAAGTACGGCTTACTGAAGCTTTCTTT. Amino acids: CASSQVRLTEAFF.

The chain joins TRBV4-1 to TRBJ1-6, with D perhaps matching TRBD1 (5 bases). V lost 1 base, J lost 6 bases, and 13 bases lay in between. Germline assignment: CDR1 MGHRA and CDR2 YSYEKL. The CDR3 totals 16 residues. The CDR3: CASSQGQGVVNSPLHF. CDR3 sequence (DNA): TGCGCCAGCAGCCAAGGGCAGGGTGTAGTTAATTCACCCCTCCACTTT.

The genes are TRBV2 and TRBJ2-2, with 8 positions matching TRBD2. Germline lookup yields CDR1 SNHLY and CDR2 FYNNEI. V shed 7 bases and J 4 bases; nucleotides not matched to a gene: 5. The CDR3 contains 14 residues. The CDR3 DNA reads TGTGCCAGCAACCCGACTAGCGCCACCGGGGAGCTGTTTTTT. This codes for CASNPTSATGELFF.

The chain joins TRBV28 to TRBJ1-6; D remains ambiguous. Trimming took off 6 bases at V and 8 bases at J, with 14 bases between the two ends. Looked up from germline, CDR1 is MDHEN and CDR2 is SYDVKM. CDR3 length equals 14 residues. CDR3 in DNA: TGTGCCAGCAGGACCCATGGAAAGGATTCACCCCTCCACTTT. Protein: CASRTHGKDSPLHF.

For this clone: Its ends do not fully match the called genes, so a read error is possible. The chain is built from TRBV27 and TRBJ1-6; D gene unclear. Per the germline V gene, CDR1 is MNHEY and CDR2 is SMNVEV (reference sequence). The CDR3 sequence is 13 residues long. The CDR3 DNA reads as TGCGGCACATCCCCAAGCCCGAATTCACCCCTCCACTTT. This translates into CGTSPSPNSPLHF.

This chain connects TRBV5-6 to TRBJ2-7; 12 nucleotides match TRBD1. Germline V gene data show CDR1 as SGHDT and CDR2 as YYEEEE. The V segment lost 3 bases and the J segment 5 bases; nucleotides outside the gene matches: 9. CDR3 length: 16 residues. The CDR3 spells CASSYLGQGAAHEQYF. The CDR3 region has the DNA TGTGCCAGCAGCTATCTGGGACAGGGGGCTGCCCACGAGCAGTACTTC.